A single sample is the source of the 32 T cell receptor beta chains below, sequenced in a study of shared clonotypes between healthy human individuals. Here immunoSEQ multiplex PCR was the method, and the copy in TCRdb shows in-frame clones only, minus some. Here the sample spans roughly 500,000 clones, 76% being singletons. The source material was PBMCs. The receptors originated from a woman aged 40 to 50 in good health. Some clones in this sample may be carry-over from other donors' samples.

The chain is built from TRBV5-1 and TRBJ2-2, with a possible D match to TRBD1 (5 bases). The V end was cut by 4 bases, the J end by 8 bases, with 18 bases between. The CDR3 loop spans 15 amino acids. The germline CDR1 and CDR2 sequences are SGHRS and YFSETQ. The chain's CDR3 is CASSRDTGALGELFF. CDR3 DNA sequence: TGCGCCAGCAGCCGAGATACAGGAGCGCTGGGGGAGCTGTTTTTT.

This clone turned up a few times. The CDR3 region has the DNA TGTGCCAGCAGCAAAGGGACTCGGGGCTACTACGAGCAGTACTTC. Residues: CASSKGTRGYYEQYF. The rearrangement joins TRBV21-1 to TRBJ2-7. TRBV21-1 is given as a pseudogene. The CDR3 has 15 residues.

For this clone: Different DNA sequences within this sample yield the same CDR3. The CDR3, as DNA: TGTGCCAGCAGTTTTGGCGGGAGCACAGATACGCAGTATTTT. This codes for CASSFGGSTDTQYF. The rearrangement joins TRBV28 to TRBJ2-3; the D gene is possibly TRBD2 (5 bases). Deletions cut 3 bases from V and 0 bases from J, with 7 bases between. The germline CDR1 and CDR2 sequences are MDHEN and SYDVKM. There are 14 residues in the CDR3.

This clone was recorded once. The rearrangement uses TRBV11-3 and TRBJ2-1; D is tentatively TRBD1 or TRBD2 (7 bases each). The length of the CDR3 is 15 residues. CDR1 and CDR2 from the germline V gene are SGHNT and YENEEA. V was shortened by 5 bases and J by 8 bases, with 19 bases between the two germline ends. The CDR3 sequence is CASSTGEGLQHEQFF. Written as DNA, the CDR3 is TGTGCCAGCAGCACAGGGGAGGGTCTACAACATGAGCAGTTCTTC.

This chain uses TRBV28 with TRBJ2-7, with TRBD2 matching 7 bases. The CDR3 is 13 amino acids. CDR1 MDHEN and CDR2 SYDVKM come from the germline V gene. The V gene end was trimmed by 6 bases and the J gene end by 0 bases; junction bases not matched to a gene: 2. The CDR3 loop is CASRLAGSYEQYF. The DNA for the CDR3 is TGTGCCAGCAGATTAGCGGGCTCCTACGAGCAGTACTTC. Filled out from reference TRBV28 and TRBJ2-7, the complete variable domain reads DVKVTQSSRYLVKRTGEKVFLECVQDMDHENMFWYRQDPGLGLRLIYFSYDVKMKEKGDIPEGYSVSREKKERFSLILESASTNQTSMYLCASRLAGSYEQYFGPGTRLTVT.

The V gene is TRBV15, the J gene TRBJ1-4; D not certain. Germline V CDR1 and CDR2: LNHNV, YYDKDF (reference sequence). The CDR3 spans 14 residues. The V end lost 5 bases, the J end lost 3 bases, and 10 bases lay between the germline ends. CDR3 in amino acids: CATSPRSANEKLFF. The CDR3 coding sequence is TGTGCCACCAGCCCCAGGTCAGCTAATGAAAAACTGTTTTTT.

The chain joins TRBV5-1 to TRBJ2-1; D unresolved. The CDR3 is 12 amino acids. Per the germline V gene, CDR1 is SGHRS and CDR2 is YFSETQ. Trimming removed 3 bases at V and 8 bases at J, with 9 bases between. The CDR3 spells CASSYSYHEQFF. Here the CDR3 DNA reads TGCGCCAGCAGCTACTCGTACCATGAGCAGTTCTTC.

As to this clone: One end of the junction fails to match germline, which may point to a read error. The CDR3 region has the DNA TGTGCCTGGGGGGGCGGGCACTCTGGGGTCAACGTCCTGACTTTC. This sequence encodes CAWGGGHSGVNVLTF. The chain links TRBV30 to TRBJ2-6; D is perhaps TRBD1 (6 bases). The CDR3 totals 15 residues. CDR1 is GTSNPN and CDR2 is SVGIG in the germline V gene (reference sequence).

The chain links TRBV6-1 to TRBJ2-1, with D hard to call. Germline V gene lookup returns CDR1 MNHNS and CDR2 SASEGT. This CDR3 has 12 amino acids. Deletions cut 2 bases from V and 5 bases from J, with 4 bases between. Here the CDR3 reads CASSEQNNEQFF. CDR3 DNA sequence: TGTGCCAGCAGTGAACAGAACAATGAGCAGTTCTTC.

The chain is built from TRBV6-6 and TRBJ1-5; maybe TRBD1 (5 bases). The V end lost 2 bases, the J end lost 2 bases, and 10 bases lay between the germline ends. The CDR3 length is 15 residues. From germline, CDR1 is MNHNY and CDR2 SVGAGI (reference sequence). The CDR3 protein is CASSYRGSGNQPQHF. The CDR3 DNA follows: TGTGCCAGCAGTTACAGGGGTTCGGGCAATCAGCCCCAGCATTTT.

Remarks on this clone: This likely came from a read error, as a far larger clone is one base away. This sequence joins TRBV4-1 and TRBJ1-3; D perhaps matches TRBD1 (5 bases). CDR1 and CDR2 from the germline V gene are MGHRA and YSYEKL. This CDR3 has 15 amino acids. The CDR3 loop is CASSQDRDAGNTTYF. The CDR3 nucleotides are TGCGCCAGCAGCCAAGATCGGGACGCGGGAAACACCACATATTTT.

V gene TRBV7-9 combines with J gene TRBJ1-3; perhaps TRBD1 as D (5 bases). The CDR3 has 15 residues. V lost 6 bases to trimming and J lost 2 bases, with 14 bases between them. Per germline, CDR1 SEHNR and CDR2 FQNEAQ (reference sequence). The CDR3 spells CASSQRGPTGNTIYF. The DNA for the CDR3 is TGTGCCAGCAGTCAACGGGGCCCCACTGGAAACACCATATATTTT. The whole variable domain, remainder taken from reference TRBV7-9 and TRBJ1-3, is DTGVSQNPRHKITKRGQNVTFRCDPISEHNRLYWYRQTLGQGPEFLTYFQNEAQLEKSRLLSDRFSAERPKGSFSTLEIQRTEQGDSAMYLCASSQRGPTGNTIYFGEGSWLTVV.

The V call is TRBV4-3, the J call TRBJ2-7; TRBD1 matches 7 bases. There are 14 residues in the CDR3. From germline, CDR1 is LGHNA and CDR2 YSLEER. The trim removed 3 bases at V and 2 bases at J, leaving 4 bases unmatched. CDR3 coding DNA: TGCGCCAGCAGCCAGAACAGGGGACCCTACGAGCAGTACTTC. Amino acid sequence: CASSQNRGPYEQYF.

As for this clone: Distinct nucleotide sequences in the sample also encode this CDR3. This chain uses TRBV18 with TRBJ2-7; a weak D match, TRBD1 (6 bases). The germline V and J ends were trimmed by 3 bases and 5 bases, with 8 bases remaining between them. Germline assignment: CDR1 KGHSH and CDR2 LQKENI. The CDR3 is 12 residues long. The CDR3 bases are TGTGCCAGCTCACCCCAGGGGCACGAGCAGTACTTC. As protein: CASSPQGHEQYF.

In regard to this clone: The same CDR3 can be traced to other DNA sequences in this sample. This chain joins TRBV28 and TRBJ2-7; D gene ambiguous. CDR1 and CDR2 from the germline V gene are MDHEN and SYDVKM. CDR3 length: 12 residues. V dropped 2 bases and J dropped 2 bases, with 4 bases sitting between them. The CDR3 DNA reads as TGTGCCAGCAGTTTAACCCCCTACGAGCAGTACTTC. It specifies CASSLTPYEQYF.

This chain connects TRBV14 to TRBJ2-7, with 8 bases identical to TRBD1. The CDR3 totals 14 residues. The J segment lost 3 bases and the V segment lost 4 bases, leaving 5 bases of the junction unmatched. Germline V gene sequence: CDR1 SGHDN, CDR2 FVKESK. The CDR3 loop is CASSPAGTGYEQYF. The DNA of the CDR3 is TGTGCCAGCAGCCCCGCGGGGACAGGCTACGAGCAGTACTTC.

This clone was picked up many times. The CDR3 DNA reads TGTGCCAGCTCACCCGACGCTAACAGGGGCACTGAAGCTTTCTTT. It translates to CASSPDANRGTEAFF. The gene calls are TRBV18 and TRBJ1-1; 7 nucleotides agree with TRBD1. The CDR3 consists of 15 residues. Germline V gene lookup returns CDR1 KGHSH and CDR2 LQKENI. V was pared by 3 bases and J by 4 bases, with 8 bases of the junction left unmatched.

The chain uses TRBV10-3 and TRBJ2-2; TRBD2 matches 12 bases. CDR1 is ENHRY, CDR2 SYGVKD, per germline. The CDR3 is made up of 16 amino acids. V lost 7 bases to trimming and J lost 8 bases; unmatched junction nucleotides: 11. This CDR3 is CAITPRTSGNIGELFF. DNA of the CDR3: TGTGCCATCACCCCTAGGACTAGCGGGAACATAGGGGAGCTGTTTTTT.

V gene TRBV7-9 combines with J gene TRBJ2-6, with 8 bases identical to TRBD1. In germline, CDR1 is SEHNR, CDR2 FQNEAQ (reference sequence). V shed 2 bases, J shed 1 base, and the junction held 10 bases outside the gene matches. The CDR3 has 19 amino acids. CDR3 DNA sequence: TGTGCCAGCAGCTTACATGAACGGACAGGGCCGTCTGGGGCCAACGTCCTGACTTTC. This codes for CASSLHERTGPSGANVLTF.

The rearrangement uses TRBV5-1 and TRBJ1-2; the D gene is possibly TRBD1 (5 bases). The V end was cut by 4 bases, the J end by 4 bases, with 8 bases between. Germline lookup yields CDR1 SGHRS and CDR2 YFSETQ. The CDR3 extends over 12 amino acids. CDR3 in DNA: TGCGCCAGCAGCCTAGGGACCTATGGCTACACCTTC. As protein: CASSLGTYGYTF.

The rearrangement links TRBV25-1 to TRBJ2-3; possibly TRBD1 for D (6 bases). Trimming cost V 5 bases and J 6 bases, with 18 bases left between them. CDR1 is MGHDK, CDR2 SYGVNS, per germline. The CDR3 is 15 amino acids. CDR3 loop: CASSSRNRVMDTQYF. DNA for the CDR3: TGTGCCAGCAGTTCCCGAAACAGGGTGATGGATACGCAGTATTTT.

This chain's CDR3 is CASSPLGAALSTYEQYF. DNA of the CDR3: TGTGCCAGCTCACCACTTGGGGCTGCACTTTCGACCTACGAGCAGTACTTC. This chain joins TRBV18 and TRBJ2-7; D may be TRBD1 (5 bases). Trimming stripped 1 base from V and 2 bases from J, with 18 bases between. This CDR3 has 17 amino acids. Germline CDR1 KGHSH, CDR2 LQKENI.

DNA for the CDR3: TGTGCCAGCAGCTTAGAGGGCAGGGGGAATGTGGATGAGCAGTTCTTC. Protein product: CASSLEGRGNVDEQFF. This rearrangement joins TRBV7-2 to TRBJ2-1; 7 nucleotides align to TRBD1. The CDR3 sequence is 16 residues long. The germline gives CDR1 SGHTA, CDR2 FQGNSA. Trimming cost V 1 base and J 8 bases; bases outside gene matches: 11. The variable domain in full, completed from reference TRBV7-2 and TRBJ2-1, reads GAGVSQSPSNKVTEKGKDVELRCDPISGHTALYWYRQSLGQGLEFLIYFQGNSAPDKSGLPSDRFSAERTGGSVSTLTIQRTQQEDSAVYLCASSLEGRGNVDEQFFGPGTRLTVL.

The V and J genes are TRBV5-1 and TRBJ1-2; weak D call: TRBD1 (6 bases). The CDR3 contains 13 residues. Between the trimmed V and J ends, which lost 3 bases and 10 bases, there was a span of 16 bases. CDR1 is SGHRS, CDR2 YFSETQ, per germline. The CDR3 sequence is CASSSDSEGLYTF. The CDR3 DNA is TGCGCCAGCAGCTCGGACAGTGAGGGGCTCTACACCTTC.

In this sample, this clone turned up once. The DNA for the CDR3 is TGTGCCAGCTCACCGACTAGCGGGAGGGCCGGGGGCACCTACAATGAGCAGTTCTTC. This encodes CASSPTSGRAGGTYNEQFF. The chain recombines TRBV18 with TRBJ2-1; 14 positions agree with TRBD2. This CDR3 is built from 19 residues. V gave up 3 bases and J gave up 2 bases; unmatched junction bases: 9. Germline CDR1 and CDR2: KGHSH and LQKENI.

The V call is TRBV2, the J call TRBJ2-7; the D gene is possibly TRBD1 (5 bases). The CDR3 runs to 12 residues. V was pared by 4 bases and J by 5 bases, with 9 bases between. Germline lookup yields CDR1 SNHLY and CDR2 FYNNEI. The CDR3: CASSVTRDEQYF. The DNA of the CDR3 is TGTGCCAGCAGTGTCACCAGGGACGAGCAGTACTTC.

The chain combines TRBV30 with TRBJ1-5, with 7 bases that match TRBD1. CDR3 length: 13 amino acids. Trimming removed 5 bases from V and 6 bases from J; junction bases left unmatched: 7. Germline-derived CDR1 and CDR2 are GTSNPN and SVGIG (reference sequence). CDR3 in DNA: TGTGCCTGGGGAGGGGGCGGAGGTCAGCCCCAGCATTTT. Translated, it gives CAWGGGGGQPQHF. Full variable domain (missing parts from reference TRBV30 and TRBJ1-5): SQTIHQWPATLVQPVGSPLSLECTVEGTSNPNLYWYRQAAGRGLQLLFYSVGIGQISSEVPQNLSASRPQDRQFILSSKKLLLSDSGFYLCAWGGGGGQPQHFGDGTRLSIL.

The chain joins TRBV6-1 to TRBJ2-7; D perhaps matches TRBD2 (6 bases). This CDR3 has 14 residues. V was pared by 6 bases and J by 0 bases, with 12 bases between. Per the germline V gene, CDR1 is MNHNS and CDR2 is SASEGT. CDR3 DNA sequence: TGTGCCAGCAGAGATAGCGGATCCTCCTACGAGCAGTACTTC. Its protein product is CASRDSGSSYEQYF.

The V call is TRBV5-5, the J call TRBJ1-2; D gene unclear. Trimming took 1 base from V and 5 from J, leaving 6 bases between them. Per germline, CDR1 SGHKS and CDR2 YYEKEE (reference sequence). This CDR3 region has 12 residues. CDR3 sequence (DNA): TGTGCCAGCAGCTTGCTCTCATATGGCTACACCTTC. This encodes CASSLLSYGYTF. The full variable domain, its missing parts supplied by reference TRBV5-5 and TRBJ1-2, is DAGVTQSPTHLIKTRGQQVTLRCSPISGHKSVSWYQQVLGQGPQFIFQYYEKEERGRGNFPDRFSARQFPNYSSELNVNALLLGDSALYLCASSLLSYGYTFGSGTRLTVV.

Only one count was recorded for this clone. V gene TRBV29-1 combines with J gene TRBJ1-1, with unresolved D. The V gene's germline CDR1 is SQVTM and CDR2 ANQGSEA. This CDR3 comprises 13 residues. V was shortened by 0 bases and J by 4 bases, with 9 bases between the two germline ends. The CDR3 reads CSVEEGWATEAFF. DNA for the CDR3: TGCAGCGTTGAAGAGGGTTGGGCCACTGAAGCTTTCTTT. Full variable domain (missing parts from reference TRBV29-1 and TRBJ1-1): SAVISQKPSRDICQRGTSLTIQCQVDSQVTMMFWYRQQPGQSLTLIATANQGSEATYESGFVIDKFPISRPNLTFSTLTVSNMSPEDSSIYLCSVEEGWATEAFFGQGTRLTVV.

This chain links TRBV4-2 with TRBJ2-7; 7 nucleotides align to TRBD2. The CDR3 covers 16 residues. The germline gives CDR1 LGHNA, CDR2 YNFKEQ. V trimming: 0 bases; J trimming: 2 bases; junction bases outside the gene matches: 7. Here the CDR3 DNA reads TGTGCCAGCAGCCAAGAGGGCGGGAGTACCCCCTACGAGCAGTACTTC. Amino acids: CASSQEGGSTPYEQYF.

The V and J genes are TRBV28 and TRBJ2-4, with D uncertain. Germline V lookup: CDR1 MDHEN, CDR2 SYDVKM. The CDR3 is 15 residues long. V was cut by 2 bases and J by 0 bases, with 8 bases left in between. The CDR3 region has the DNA TGTGCCAGCAGTTTACAGGCGATAGCCAAAAACATTCAGTACTTC. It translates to CASSLQAIAKNIQYF. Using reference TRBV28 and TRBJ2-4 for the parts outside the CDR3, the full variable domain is DVKVTQSSRYLVKRTGEKVFLECVQDMDHENMFWYRQDPGLGLRLIYFSYDVKMKEKGDIPEGYSVSREKKERFSLILESASTNQTSMYLCASSLQAIAKNIQYFGAGTRLSVL.